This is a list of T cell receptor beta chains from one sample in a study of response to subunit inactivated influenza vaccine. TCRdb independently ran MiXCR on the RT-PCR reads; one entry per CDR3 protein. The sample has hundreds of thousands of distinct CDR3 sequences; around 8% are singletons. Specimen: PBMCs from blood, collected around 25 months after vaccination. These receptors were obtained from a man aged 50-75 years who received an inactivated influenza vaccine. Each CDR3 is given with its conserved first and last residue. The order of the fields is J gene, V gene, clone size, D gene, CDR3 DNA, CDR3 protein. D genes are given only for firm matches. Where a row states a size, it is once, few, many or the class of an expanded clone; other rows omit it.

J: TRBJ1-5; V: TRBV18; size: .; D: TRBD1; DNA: TGTGCCAGCTCACTAATGGACAGGGGAAGCAATCAGCCCCAGCATTTT; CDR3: CASSLMDRGSNQPQHF
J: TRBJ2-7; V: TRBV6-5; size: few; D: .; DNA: TGTGCCAGCAGTTATGATACGGGCTCCTACGAGCAGTACTTC; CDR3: CASSYDTGSYEQYF
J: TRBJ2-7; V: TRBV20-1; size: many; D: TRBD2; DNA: TGCAGTGCTAGAGATTCATCGCTCTATCACAGCGGGAGTTCCGAGCAGTACTTC; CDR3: CSARDSSLYHSGSSEQYF
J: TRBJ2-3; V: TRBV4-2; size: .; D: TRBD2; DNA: TGTGCCAGCAGCCCCCAGACTAGCGGGGGGACAGATACGCAGTATTTT; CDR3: CASSPQTSGGTDTQYF
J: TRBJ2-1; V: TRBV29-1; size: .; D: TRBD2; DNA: TGCAGCGTCCTTCGACTAGCGGGAGCGGACAATGAGCAGTTCTTC; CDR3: CSVLRLAGADNEQFF
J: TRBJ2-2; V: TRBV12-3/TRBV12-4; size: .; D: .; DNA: TGTGCCAGCAGGACGGACAGAACCGGGGAGCTGTTTTTT; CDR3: CASRTDRTGELFF
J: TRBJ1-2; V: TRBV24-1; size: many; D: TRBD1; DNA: TGTGCCACCAGTGACCCGGGACAGGGGGCGCGGGGCTACACCTTC; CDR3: CATSDPGQGARGYTF
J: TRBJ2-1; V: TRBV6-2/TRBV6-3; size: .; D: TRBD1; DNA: TGTGCCAGCAGTTACTCGACGGGACAGGGGACCTACAATGAGCAGTTCTTC; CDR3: CASSYSTGQGTYNEQFF
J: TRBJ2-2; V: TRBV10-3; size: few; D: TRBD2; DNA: TGTGCCATCAGTGAGGGTAGCGGGAGCAACACCGGGGAGCTGTTTTTT; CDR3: CAISEGSGSNTGELFF
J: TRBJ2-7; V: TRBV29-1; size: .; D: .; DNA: TGCAGCGTTGCACAGGGTACCTCCTACGAGCAGTACTTC; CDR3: CSVAQGTSYEQYF
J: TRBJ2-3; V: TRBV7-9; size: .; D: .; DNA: TGTGCCAGCAGCTTTGGAGGGGATGCAGATACGCAGTATTTT; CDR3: CASSFGGDADTQYF
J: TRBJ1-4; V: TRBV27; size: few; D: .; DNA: TGTGCCAGCAGTCCCACTCGGGGGGGCAGCGTCGGTAATGAAAAACTGTTTTTT; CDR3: CASSPTRGGSVGNEKLFF
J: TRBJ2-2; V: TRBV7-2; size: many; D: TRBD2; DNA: TGTGCCAGCAGCTTACGTAGCGGGAGACCCGGGGAGCTGTTTTTT; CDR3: CASSLRSGRPGELFF
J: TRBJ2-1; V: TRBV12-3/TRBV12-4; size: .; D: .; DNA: TGTGCCAGCAGTTCCCTACAGAGTTCCTACAATGAGCAGTTCTTC; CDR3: CASSSLQSSYNEQFF
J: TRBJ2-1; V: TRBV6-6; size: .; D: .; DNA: TGTGCCAGCAGGAACAGGGTCAATGAGCAGTTCTTC; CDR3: CASRNRVNEQFF
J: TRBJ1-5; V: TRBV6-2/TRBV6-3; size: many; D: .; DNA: TGTGCCAGCAGCCCTACAAATCAGCCCCAGCATTTT; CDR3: CASSPTNQPQHF
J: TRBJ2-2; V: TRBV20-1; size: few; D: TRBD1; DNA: TGCAGTGCTAGAGGACAGGGAATGTCAACCGGGGAGCTGTTTTTT; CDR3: CSARGQGMSTGELFF
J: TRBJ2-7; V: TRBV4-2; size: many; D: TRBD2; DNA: TGTGCCAGCAGCCAAGAAACCCGGACTAGCGGGAGAGTCAGCTACGAGCAGTACTTC; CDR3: CASSQETRTSGRVSYEQYF
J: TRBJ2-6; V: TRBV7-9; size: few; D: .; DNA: TGTGCCAGCAGCTCCCGCGAGAGAGGACCTGGGGCCAACGTCCTGACTTTC; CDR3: CASSSRERGPGANVLTF
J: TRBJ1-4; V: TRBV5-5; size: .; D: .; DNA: TGTGCCAGCAGCCTACAGGGAGGACAAGGAGAAAAACTGTTTTTT; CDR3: CASSLQGGQGEKLFF
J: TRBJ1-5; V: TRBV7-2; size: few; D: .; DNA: TGTGCCAGCAGCTTTCTTAGGGACAGCAATCAGCCCCAGCATTTT; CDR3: CASSFLRDSNQPQHF
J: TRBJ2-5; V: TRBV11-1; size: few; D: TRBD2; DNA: TGTGCCAGCAGCTCAATTCTAGCGGGAGAGAAAGAGACCCAGTACTTC; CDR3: CASSSILAGEKETQYF
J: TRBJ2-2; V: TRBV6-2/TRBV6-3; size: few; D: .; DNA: TGTGCCAGCAGTTACAACGGTATGCGGGAGCTGTTTTTT; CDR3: CASSYNGMRELFF
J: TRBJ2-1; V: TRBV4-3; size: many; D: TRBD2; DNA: TGCGCCAGCAGCTCGATGAGGACTAGCGGGGTTTCCAATGAGCAGTTCTTC; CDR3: CASSSMRTSGVSNEQFF
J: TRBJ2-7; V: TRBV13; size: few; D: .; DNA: TGTGCCAGCAGCCGAGGGGGACACTACGAGCAGTACTTC; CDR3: CASSRGGHYEQYF
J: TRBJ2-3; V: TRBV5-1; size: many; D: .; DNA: TGCGCCAGCAGCTCAGGATCAGATACGCAGTATTTT; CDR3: CASSSGSDTQYF
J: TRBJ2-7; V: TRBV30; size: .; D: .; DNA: TGTGCCTGGAGTGCTTGGACCCGTGGATACTACGAGCAGTACTTC; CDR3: CAWSAWTRGYYEQYF
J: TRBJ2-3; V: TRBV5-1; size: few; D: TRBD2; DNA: TGCGCCAGCAGCTCCGGACTAGCGGTTAGCACAGATACGCAGTATTTT; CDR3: CASSSGLAVSTDTQYF
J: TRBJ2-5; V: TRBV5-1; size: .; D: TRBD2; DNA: TGCGCCAGCAGCACAGCGGGGGCGTCCCAAGAGACCCAGTACTTC; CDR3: CASSTAGASQETQYF
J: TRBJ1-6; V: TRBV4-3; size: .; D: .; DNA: TGCGCCAGCAGCCGAGGCTCCGGGACTGCAAGTAATTCACCCCTCCACTTT; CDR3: CASSRGSGTASNSPLHF
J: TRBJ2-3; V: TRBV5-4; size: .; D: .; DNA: TGTGCCAGCAGCATACCGACTGCAGCAACAGATACGCAGTATTTT; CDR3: CASSIPTAATDTQYF
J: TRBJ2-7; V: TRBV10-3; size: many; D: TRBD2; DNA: TGTGCCATCAGTGAGTCATTTGTACTAGCGGGAGGAAGCTACGAGCAGTACTTC; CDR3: CAISESFVLAGGSYEQYF
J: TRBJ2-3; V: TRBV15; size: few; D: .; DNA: TGTGCCACCAGCAGAGACGCACAACAGGGGAGGACAGATACGCAGTATTTT; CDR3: CATSRDAQQGRTDTQYF
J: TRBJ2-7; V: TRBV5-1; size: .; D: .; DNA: TGCGCCAGCAGCCGGGGGGCCGAGCAGTACTTC; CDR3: CASSRGAEQYF
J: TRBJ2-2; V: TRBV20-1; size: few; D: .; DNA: TGCAGTGCTAGAGTTCCTCGAGGGACCGGGGAGCTGTTTTTT; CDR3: CSARVPRGTGELFF
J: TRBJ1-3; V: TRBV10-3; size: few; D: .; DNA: TGTGCCATCAGTGACAGAGCGCCGTGGGACACCATATATTTT; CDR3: CAISDRAPWDTIYF
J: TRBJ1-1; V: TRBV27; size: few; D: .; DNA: TGTGCCAGCAGCCGTCGGCGGGGGGTGGGCACTGAAGCTTTCTTT; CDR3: CASSRRRGVGTEAFF
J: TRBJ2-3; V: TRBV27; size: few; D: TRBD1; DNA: TGTGCCAGCAGTCCGGACAGGGGGCTGGGGACAGATACGCAGTATTTT; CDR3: CASSPDRGLGTDTQYF
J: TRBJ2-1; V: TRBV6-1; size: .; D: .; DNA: TGTGCCAGCAGTCAGGCCCTAGCGACCTACAATGAGCAGTTCTTC; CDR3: CASSQALATYNEQFF
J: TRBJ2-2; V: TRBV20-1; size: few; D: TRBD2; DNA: TGCAGTGCTGGTGGGAGAGGGAGGGTCACCGGGGAGCTGTTTTTT; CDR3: CSAGGRGRVTGELFF
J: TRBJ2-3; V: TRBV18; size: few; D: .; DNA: TGTGCCAGCTCACCAGTCCCGGGGGCCACAGATACGCAGTATTTT; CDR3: CASSPVPGATDTQYF
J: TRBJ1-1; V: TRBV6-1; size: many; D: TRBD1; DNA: TGTGCCAGCAGTACCTTGACAGGGGGGAATACTGAAGCTTTCTTT; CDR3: CASSTLTGGNTEAFF
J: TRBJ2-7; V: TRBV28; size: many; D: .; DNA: TGTGCCAGCACCCTAATGGGAGCCAACTACGAGCAGTACTTC; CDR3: CASTLMGANYEQYF
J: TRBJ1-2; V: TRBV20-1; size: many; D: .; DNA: TGCAGTGCTAGGGACAGAACCTATGGCTACACCTTC; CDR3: CSARDRTYGYTF
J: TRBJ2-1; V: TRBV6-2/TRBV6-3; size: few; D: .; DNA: TGTGCCAGCAGTTACCGGGACACCTTCAATGAGCAGTTCTTC; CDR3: CASSYRDTFNEQFF
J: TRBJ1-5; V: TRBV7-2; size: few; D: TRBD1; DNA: TGTGCCAGCAGCTTACAGGGGGCGCTTGGCAATCAGCCCCAGCATTTT; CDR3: CASSLQGALGNQPQHF
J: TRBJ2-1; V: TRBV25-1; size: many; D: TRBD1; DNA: TGTGCCAGCAGTGAAACCGGACAGGGGAGCAATGAGCAGTTCTTC; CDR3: CASSETGQGSNEQFF